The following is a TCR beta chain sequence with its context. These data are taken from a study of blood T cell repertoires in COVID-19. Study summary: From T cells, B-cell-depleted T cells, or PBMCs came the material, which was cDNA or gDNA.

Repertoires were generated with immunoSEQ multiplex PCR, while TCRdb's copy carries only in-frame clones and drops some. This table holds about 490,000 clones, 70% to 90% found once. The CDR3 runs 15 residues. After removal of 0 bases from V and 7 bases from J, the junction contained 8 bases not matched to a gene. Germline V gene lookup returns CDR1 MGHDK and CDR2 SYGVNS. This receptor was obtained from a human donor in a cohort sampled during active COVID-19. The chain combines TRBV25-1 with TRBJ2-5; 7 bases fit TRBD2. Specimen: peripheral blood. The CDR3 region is CASSEYSGGSGTQYF. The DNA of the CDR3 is TGTGCCAGCAGTGAATATTCAGGCGGGAGTGGGACCCAGTACTTC.